This TCR beta chain comes out of a study of blood T cell repertoires in COVID-19. This CDR3 contains 16 residues. Germline lookup yields CDR1 KGHSH and CDR2 LQKENI. The ends were cut back, 6 bases at V and 1 base at J, with 19 bases in the middle. Assay used: immunoSEQ multiplex PCR; TCRdb lists only in-frame clones, some missing. Among 130,000 to 150,000 clones, 80% were seen once, and the ten largest hold 10% to 15%. The sample was peripheral blood. The gene calls are TRBV18 and TRBJ2-7, with D possibly TRBD1 on 5 matching bases. The TCR sequence derives from a man in his sixties with active or convalescent COVID-19. CDR3: CASSQQGGAGSYEQYF. In DNA, the CDR3 is TGTGCCAGCTCCCAACAAGGTGGGGCAGGATCCTACGAGCAGTACTTC.